The source of this T cell receptor beta chain is a study of T cell changes during pregnancy in multiple sclerosis. The repertoire was sequenced with immunoSEQ multiplex PCR; TCRdb's copy has only in-frame clones and lacks some. Of 36,000 or so clones in the sample, around nine tenths were seen once. This TCR derives from a female donor with multiple sclerosis, enrolled in a pregnancy study. Sequencing was performed on CD8+ T cells from peripheral blood mononuclear cells, taken in the third trimester of pregnancy.

The CDR3, as DNA: TGTGCCTGGAGGGCACCGGAGCCAGCCAGGGGGAACAATGAGCAGTTCTTC. This encodes CAWRAPEPARGNNEQFF. The rearrangement links TRBV30 to TRBJ2-1; 7 bases line up with TRBD1. Trimming at V came to 3 bases and at J to 5 bases, leaving 16 bases not matched to a gene. CDR3 size: 17 residues. CDR1 is GTSNPN, CDR2 SVGIG, per germline (reference sequence).